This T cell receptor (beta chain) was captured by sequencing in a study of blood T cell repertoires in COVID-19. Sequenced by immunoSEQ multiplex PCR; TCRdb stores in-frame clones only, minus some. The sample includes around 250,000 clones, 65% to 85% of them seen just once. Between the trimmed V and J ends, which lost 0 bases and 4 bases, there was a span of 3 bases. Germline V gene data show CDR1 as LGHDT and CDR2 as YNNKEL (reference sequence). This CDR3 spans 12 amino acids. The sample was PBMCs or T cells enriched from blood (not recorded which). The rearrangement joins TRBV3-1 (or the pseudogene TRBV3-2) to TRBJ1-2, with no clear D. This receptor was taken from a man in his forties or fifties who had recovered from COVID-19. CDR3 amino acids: CASSQEAYGYTF. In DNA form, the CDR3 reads TGTGCCAGCAGCCAAGAGGCCTATGGCTACACCTTC.